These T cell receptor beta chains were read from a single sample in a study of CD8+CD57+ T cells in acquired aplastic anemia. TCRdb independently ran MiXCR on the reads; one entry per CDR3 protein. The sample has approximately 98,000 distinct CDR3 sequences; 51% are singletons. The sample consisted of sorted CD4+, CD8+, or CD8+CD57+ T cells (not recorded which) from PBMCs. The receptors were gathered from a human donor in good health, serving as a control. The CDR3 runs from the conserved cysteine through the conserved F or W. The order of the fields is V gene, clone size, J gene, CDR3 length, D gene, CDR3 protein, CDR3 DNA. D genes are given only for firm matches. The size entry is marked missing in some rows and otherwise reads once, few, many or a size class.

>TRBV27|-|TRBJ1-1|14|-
CASNPLTDHTEAFF
TGTGCCAGCAACCCTTTGACAGATCACACTGAAGCTTTCTTT
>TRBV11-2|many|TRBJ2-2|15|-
CASSPSSWNTGELFF
TGTGCCAGCAGCCCCAGCAGCTGGAACACCGGGGAGCTGTTTTTT
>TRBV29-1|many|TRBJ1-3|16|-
CSVEDLSQGDGNTIYF
TGCAGCGTTGAAGATCTGAGTCAGGGCGATGGAAACACCATATATTTT
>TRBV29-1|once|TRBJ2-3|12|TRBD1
CSVDRGTDTQYF
TGCAGCGTGGACAGGGGTACAGATACGCAGTATTTT
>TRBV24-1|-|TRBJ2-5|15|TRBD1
CATSDRTGPQETQYF
TGTGCCACCAGTGACCGGACAGGCCCCCAAGAGACCCAGTACTTC
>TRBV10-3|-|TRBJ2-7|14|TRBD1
CAVTPGTGFNEQYF
TGTGCCGTCACCCCCGGGACAGGGTTCAATGAGCAGTACTTC
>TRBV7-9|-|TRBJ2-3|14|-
CASSGGAVTDTQYF
TGTGCCAGCAGCGGTGGGGCCGTCACAGATACGCAGTATTTT
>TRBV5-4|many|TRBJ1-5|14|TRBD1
CASSLGTGGQPQHF
TGTGCCAGCAGCTTGGGAACAGGGGGACAGCCCCAGCATTTT
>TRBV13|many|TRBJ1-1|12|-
CASSLVTPEAFF
TGTGCCAGCAGCTTAGTAACCCCAGAGGCTTTCTTT
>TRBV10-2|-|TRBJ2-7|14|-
CASYPRGGSYEQYF
TGCGCCAGCTACCCTCGTGGGGGCTCCTACGAGCAGTACTTC
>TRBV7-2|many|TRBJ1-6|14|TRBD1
CASSPRDRNSPLHF
TGTGCCAGCAGCCCCCGGGACAGGAATTCACCCCTCCACTTT
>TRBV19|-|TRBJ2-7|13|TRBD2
CASGGTSEYEQYF
TGTGCCAGTGGGGGGACTAGCGAGTACGAGCAGTACTTC
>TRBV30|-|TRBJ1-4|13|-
CAFTRREEEKLFF
TGTGCCTTTACCCGACGAGAGGAGGAAAAACTGTTTTTT
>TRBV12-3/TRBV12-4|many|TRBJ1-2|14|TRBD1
CASSVTGGDYGYTF
TGTGCCAGCAGTGTGACAGGGGGCGACTATGGCTACACCTTC
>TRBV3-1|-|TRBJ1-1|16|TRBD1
CASSQSPTGIWTEAFF
TGTGCCAGCAGCCAAAGTCCGACAGGGATATGGACTGAAGCTTTCTTT
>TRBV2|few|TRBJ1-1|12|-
CASSEPRIEAFF
TGTGCCAGCAGTGAACCCCGGATTGAAGCTTTCTTT
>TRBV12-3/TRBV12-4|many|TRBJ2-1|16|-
CASSLTPLGTYNEQFF
TGTGCCAGCAGTTTAACCCCCCTAGGCACCTACAATGAGCAGTTCTTC
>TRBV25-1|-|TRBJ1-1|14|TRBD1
CASSLQGGLNEAFF
TGTGCCAGCAGTTTACAGGGGGGCCTTAATGAAGCTTTCTTT
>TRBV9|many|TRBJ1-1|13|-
CASSEGTDLGAFF
TGTGCCAGCAGCGAAGGGACTGACCTGGGAGCTTTCTTT
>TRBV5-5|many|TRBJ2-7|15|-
CASSLEPLGNYEQYF
TGTGCCAGCAGCTTGGAGCCTCTTGGCAACTACGAGCAGTACTTC
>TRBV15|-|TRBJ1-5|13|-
CATSRDSPKPQHF
TGTGCCACCAGCAGAGATAGCCCTAAGCCCCAGCATTTT
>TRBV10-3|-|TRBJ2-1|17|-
CAISEPDYIRPGNEQFF
TGTGCCATCAGTGAGCCGGACTATATCCGTCCGGGGAATGAGCAGTTCTTC
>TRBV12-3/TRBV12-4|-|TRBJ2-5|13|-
CAASQSRGETQYF
TGTGCCGCAAGCCAATCCCGGGGGGAGACCCAGTACTTC
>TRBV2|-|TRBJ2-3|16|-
CASSEVRGTGTDTQYF
TGTGCCAGCAGTGAGGTTCGGGGCACTGGCACAGATACGCAGTATTTT
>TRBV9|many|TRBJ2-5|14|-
CASSVEDLPTTQYF
TGTGCCAGCAGCGTAGAAGACCTACCGACGACCCAGTACTTC
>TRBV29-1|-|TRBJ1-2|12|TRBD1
CSVRQGHYGYTF
TGCAGCGTTCGACAGGGGCACTATGGCTACACCTTC
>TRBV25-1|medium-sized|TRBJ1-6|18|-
CASSEFVVGYSYNSPLHF
TGTGCCAGCAGTGAATTTGTGGTTGGCTACTCCTATAATTCACCCCTCCACTTT
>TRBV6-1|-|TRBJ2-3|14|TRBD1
CASSRDRGTDTQYF
TGTGCCAGCAGCCGGGACAGGGGCACAGATACGCAGTATTTT
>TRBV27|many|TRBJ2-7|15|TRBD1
CASSLNGQGTYEQYF
TGTGCCAGCAGTTTAAACGGACAGGGCACCTACGAGCAGTACTTC
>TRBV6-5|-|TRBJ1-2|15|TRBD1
CASSYSGTGIYGYTF
TGTGCCAGCAGTTACTCCGGGACAGGAATATATGGCTACACCTTC
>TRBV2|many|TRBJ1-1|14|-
CATSPGAGSTEAFF
TGTGCCACCTCCCCGGGGGCGGGAAGCACTGAAGCTTTCTTT
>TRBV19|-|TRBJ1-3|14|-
CASSIARFGNTIYF
TGTGCCAGTAGTATAGCAAGGTTCGGAAACACCATATATTTT
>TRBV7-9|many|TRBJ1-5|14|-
CASSLDRLNQPQHF
TGTGCCAGCAGCTTAGACAGACTCAATCAGCCCCAGCATTTT
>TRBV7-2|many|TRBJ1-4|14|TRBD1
CASSPQGEWEKLFF
TGTGCCAGCAGTCCACAGGGGGAGTGGGAAAAACTGTTTTTT
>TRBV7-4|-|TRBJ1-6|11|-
CASSLSSPLHF
TGTGCCAGCAGTTTAAGTTCACCCCTCCACTTT
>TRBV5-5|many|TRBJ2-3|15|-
CASSWGTDSTDTQYF
TGTGCCAGCAGCTGGGGGACGGACAGCACAGATACGCAGTATTTT
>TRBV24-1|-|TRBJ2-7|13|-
CATSLGGGYEQYF
TGTGCCACCAGCCTGGGAGGTGGGTACGAGCAGTACTTC
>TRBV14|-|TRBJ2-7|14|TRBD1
CASSHRDRDYEQYF
TGTGCCAGCAGCCACCGGGACAGGGATTACGAGCAGTACTTC
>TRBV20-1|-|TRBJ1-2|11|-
CSASHNYGYTF
TGCAGTGCTAGCCATAACTATGGCTACACCTTC
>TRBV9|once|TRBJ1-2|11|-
CASRLDSGYTF
TGTGCCAGCAGGTTGGACAGTGGCTACACCTTC
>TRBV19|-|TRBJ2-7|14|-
CASSPGRGANEQYF
TGTGCCAGTTCCCCGGGACGGGGGGCAAACGAGCAGTACTTC
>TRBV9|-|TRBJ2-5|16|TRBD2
CASSDPGGGAEETQYF
TGTGCCAGCAGCGACCCTGGGGGGGGAGCGGAGGAGACCCAGTACTTC
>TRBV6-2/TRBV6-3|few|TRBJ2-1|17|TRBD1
CAGSYSTGDRGNDEQFF
TGTGCCGGCAGTTACTCGACAGGGGACAGGGGGAACGATGAGCAGTTCTTC
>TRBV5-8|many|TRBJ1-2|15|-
CASSLRWAGDYGYTF
TGTGCCAGCAGCTTGAGGTGGGCAGGAGACTATGGCTACACCTTC
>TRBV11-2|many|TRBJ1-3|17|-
CASSLVPGTYSGNTIYF
TGTGCCAGCAGCTTAGTACCCGGGACATACTCTGGAAACACCATATATTTT
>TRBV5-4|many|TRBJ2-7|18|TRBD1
CASSIELGTGGIMYEQYF
TGTGCCAGCAGCATTGAACTCGGGACAGGGGGCATCATGTACGAGCAGTACTTC
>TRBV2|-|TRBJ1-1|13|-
CASNRDANTEAFF
TGTGCCAGCAACAGGGACGCGAACACTGAAGCTTTCTTT
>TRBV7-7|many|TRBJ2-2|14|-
CASSLDGGTGELFF
TGTGCTAGCAGCTTAGATGGGGGCACCGGGGAGCTGTTTTTT
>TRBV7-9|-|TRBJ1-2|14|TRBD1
CASSLLQGADGYTF
TGTGCCAGCAGCTTACTACAGGGGGCCGATGGCTACACCTTC
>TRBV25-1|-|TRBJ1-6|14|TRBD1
CASSPTGGIAPLHF
TGTGCCAGCAGTCCGACAGGGGGAATTGCACCCCTCCACTTT
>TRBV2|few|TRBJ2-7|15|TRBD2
CASSEEGGGAYEQYF
TGTGCCAGCAGTGAAGAGGGCGGGGGAGCCTACGAGCAGTACTTC
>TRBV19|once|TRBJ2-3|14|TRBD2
CASSAGLAVDTQYF
TGTGCCAGTAGTGCGGGACTAGCCGTAGATACGCAGTATTTT
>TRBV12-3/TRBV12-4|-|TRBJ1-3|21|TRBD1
CASSPGTAFSYQFRSGNTIYF
TGTGCCAGCAGCCCCGGGACAGCCTTCTCATACCAGTTCCGTTCTGGAAACACCATATATTTT
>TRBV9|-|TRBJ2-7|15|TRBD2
CASSGPSGSSYEQYF
TGTGCCAGCAGCGGACCTAGCGGAAGCTCCTACGAGCAGTACTTC
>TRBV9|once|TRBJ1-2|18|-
CASSVEVPRQGLNYGYTF
TGTGCCAGCAGCGTTGAGGTTCCCCGGCAGGGACTTAACTATGGCTACACCTTC
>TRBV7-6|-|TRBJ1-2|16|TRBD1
CASSLASGTAGYGYTF
TGTGCCAGCAGCTTAGCAAGTGGGACAGCTGGCTATGGCTACACCTTC